This TCR beta chain stems from a study of Ad26.COV2.S vaccination and SARS-CoV-2 variants. On the study more broadly: It was the COV1001 Ad26.COV2.S trial arm that included the donor. The authors gave Ad26.COV2.S intramuscularly, either once or twice 56 days apart. Regarding the study as a whole: CD8+ and CD4+ T cells specific for spike reportedly responded with substantial breadth after vaccination.

Clones were read by immunoSEQ multiplex PCR, and TCRdb kept only the in-frame ones, dropping some. The profile covers hundreds of thousands of clones, with about nine tenths appearing a single time and about 3% taken by the ten largest. A remark on this clone: Its antigen is unknown.

Treatment indicated: around 19 received Ad26.COV2.S at low or high dose, single or two shots; roughly five received placebo; per-sample allocation not given. Sample collection was performed on day 63 after the first vaccine or placebo injection. The individual, an adult aged 18-55 years, was a donor in Boston. Material: peripheral blood, obtained in a trial of Ad26.COV2.S vaccine versus placebo. This clonotype originated in a person aged 18-60 years who received the Ad26.COV2.S COVID-19 vaccine or a placebo.

CDR3 nucleotides: TGCGCCACCGGGACAGGGGGAACAGATACGCAGTATTTT. As protein: CATGTGGTDTQYF. This sequence joins TRBV5-1 and TRBJ2-3; 11 positions match TRBD1. CDR1 is SGHRS and CDR2 is YFSETQ in the germline V gene. The CDR3 sequence is 13 residues long. V lost 9 bases to trimming and J lost 3 bases; unmatched junction nucleotides: 3.